This T cell receptor (beta chain) was sequenced for a study of T cell responses to AZD1222 COVID-19 vaccine. Notes on the study in general: None of the repertoires were sampled until the peak T cell response had passed.

This clone appeared once. What it binds is unknown. TCRdb's table, derived via immunoSEQ multiplex PCR, lists solely in-frame clones and lacks some. The repertoire holds about 120,000 clones, with roughly 90% as singletons. CDR1 is LGHNA, CDR2 YNFKEQ, per germline. The V segment lost 0 bases and the J segment 6 bases; nucleotides outside the gene matches: 13. The CDR3 loop spans 17 amino acids. This clonotype originated in an adult in good health. The V gene is TRBV4-2, the J gene TRBJ2-7; 8 bases match TRBD2. The sequenced sample was peripheral blood, obtained on day 0 of AZD1222 vaccination. This CDR3 is CASSQEVPGGLGGEQYF. The CDR3, as DNA: TGTGCCAGCAGCCAAGAGGTTCCGGGGGGGCTCGGTGGCGAGCAGTACTTC.